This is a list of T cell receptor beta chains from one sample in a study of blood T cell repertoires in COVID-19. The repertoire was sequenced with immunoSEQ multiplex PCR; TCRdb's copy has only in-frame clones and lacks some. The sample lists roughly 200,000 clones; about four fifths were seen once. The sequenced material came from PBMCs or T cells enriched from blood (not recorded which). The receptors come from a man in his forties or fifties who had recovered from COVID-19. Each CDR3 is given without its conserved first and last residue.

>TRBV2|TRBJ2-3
ASKVRQDDPHTQY
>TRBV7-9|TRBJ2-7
ASSWTGFEQY
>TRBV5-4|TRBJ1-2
ASSRDPTFNYGYT
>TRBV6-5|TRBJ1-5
ASGTGDQPQH
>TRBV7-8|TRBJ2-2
ASSPGTFTRPPYELF
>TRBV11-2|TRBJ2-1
ASSLFGGENEQF
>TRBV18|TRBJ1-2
ASSFTRDGYT
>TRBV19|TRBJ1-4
ASSIPGNHVNEKLF
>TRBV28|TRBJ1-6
ASSTRTGLGSPLH
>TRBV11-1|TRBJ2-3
ATKAGTGEKDTQY
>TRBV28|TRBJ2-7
ASSPNAAQGGYEQY
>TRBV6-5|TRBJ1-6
ASSQSGQGNSPLH
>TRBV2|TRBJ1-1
ASSLGQGLNTEAF
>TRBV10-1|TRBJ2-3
ASSEPDERETLYGTDTQY
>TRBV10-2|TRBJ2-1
ASGGLAGTYNEQF
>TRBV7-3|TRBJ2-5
ASSPSSGSETQY
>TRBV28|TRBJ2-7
ASSFSEPYEQY
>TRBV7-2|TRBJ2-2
ASSLGGGSAGELF
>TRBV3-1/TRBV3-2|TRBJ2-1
ASSQDRGGRYGENEQF
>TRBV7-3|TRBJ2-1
ASSLFSSGTYNEQF
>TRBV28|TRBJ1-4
ASSGQGANPTNEKLF
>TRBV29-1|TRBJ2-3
SPRVMGSDTQY
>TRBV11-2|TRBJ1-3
ASSQGGIPTGGNTIY
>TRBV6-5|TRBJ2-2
ASSFTVTGELF
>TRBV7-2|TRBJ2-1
ASSRYENNEQF
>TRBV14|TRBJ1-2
ASSQVPEGGYT
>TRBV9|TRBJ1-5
ASSRGGGNQPQH
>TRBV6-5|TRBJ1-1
ATPGVNTEAF
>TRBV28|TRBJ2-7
ASSSTGTASNEQY